This TCR beta chain was identified in a study of blood T cell repertoires in COVID-19. The CDR3 runs to 19 residues. Trimming stripped 5 bases from V and 1 base from J, with 25 bases between. Germline V gene sequence: CDR1 LGHNA, CDR2 YNFKEQ. Some clones are missing from TCRdb's copy, which holds only in-frame ones; the method was immunoSEQ multiplex PCR. This table has under 200,000 clones, about four fifths appearing once. Sequencing was performed on peripheral blood. This sequence joins TRBV4-2 and TRBJ2-3, with D possibly matching TRBD1 (7 bases). The TCR was taken from a human donor with acute or convalescent COVID-19. The donor label of this sample is uncertain. DNA for the CDR3: TGTGCCAGCAGCAACCTTCCCCTAGCGCCCCAGGGGGGCACAGATACGCAGTATTTT. Translation: CASSNLPLAPQGGTDTQYF.